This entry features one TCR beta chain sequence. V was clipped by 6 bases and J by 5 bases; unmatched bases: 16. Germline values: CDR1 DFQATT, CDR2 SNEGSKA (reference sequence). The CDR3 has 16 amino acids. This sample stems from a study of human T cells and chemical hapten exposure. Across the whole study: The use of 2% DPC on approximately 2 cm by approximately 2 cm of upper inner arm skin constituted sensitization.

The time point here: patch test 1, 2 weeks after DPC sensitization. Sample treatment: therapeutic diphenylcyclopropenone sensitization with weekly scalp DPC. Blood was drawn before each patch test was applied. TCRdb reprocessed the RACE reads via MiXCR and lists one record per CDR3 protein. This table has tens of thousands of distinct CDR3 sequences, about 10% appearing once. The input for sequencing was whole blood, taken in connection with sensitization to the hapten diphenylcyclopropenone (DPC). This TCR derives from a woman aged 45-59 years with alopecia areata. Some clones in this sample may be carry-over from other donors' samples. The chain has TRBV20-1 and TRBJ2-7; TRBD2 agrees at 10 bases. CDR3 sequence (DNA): TGCAGTGCACACGACTATCGGAGCGGGAGGGCTAACGAGCAGTACTTC. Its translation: CSAHDYRSGRANEQYF.